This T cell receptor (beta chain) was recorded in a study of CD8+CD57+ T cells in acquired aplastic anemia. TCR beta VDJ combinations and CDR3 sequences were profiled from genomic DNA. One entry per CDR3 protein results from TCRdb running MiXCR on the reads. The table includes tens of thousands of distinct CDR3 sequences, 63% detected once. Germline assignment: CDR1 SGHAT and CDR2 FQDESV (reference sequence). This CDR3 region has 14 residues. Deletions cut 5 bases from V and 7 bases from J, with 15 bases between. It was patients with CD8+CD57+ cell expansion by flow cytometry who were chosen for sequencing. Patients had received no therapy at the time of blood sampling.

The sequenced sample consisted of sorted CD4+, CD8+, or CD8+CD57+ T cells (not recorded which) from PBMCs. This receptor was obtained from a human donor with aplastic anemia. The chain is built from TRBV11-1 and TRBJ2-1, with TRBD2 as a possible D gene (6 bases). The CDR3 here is CASSQPLARNEQFF. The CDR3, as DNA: TGTGCCAGCAGCCAGCCCCTAGCGAGAAATGAGCAGTTCTTC.